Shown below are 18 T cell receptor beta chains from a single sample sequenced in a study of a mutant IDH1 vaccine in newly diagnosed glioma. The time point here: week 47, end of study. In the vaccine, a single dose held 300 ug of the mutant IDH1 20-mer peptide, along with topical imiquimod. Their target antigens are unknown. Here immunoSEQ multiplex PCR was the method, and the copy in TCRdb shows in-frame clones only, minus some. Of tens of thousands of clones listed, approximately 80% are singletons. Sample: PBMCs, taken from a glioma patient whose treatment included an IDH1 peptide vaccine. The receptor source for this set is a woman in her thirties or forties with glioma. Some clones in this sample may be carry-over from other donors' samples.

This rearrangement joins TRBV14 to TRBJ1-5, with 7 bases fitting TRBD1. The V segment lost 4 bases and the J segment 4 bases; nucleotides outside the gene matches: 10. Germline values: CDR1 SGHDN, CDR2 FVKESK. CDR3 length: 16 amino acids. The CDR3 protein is CASSLTGEVRNQPQHF. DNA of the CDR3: TGTGCCAGCAGCCTTACAGGGGAAGTGAGGAATCAGCCCCAGCATTTT.

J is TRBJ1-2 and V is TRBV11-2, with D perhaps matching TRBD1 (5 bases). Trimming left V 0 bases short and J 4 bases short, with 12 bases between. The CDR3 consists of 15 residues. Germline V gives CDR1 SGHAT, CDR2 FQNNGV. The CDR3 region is CASSLDRVTAYGYTF. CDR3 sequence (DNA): TGTGCCAGCAGCTTAGATAGGGTGACAGCCTATGGCTACACCTTC.

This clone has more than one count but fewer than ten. Here the CDR3 DNA reads TGTGCCAGCAGCTTCTGGGGACAGCGAAACACTGAAGCTTTCTTT. Translation gives CASSFWGQRNTEAFF. The V gene is TRBV5-5, the J gene TRBJ1-1, with TRBD1 matching 7 bases. Germline trimming cut 2 bases from V and 2 bases from J; bases unmatched to any gene: 6. Germline values: CDR1 SGHKS, CDR2 YYEKEE (reference sequence). This CDR3 contains 15 residues. The full variable domain, with the rest looked up from reference TRBV5-5 and TRBJ1-1, is DAGVTQSPTHLIKTRGQQVTLRCSPISGHKSVSWYQQVLGQGPQFIFQYYEKEERGRGNFPDRFSARQFPNYSSELNVNALLLGDSALYLCASSFWGQRNTEAFFGQGTRLTVV.

The CDR3 DNA sequence: TGTGCCAGCAGTCATCAGGGACCCGACTCTGGGGCCAACGTCCTGACTTTC. This codes for CASSHQGPDSGANVLTF. This sequence joins TRBV6-4 and TRBJ2-6, with D perhaps given as TRBD1 or TRBD2 (5 bases each). Per germline, CDR1 MRHNA and CDR2 SNTAGT. This CDR3 region has 17 residues. V lost 5 bases and J 0 bases, leaving 14 bases between the germline ends.

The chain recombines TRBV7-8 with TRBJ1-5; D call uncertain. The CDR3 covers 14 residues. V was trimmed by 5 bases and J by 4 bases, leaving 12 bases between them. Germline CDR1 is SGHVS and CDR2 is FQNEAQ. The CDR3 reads CASSPDGRNQPQHF. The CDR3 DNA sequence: TGTGCCAGCAGCCCTGACGGGAGAAATCAGCCCCAGCATTTT.

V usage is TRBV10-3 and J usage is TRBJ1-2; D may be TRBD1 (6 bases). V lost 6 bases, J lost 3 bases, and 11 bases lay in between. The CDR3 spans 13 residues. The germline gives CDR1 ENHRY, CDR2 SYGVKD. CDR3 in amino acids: CAIRPTGHYGYTF. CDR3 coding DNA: TGTGCCATCAGACCGACAGGCCACTATGGCTACACCTTC.

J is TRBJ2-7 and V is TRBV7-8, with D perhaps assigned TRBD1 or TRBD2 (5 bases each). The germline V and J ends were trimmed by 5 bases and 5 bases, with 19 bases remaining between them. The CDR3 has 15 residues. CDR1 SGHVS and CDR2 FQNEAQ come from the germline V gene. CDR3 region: CASSPAAPLGDEQYF. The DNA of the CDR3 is TGTGCCAGCAGCCCAGCCGCCCCCCTGGGGGACGAGCAGTACTTC.

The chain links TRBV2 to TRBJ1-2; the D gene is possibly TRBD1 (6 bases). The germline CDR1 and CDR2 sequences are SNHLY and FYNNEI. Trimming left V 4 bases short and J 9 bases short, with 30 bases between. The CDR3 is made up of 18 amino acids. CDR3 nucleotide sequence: TGTGCCAGCAGTGTCCCAAGGGTTAGGGGGACAAGAATATGGAGCTACACCTTC. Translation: CASSVPRVRGTRIWSYTF.

The CDR3 reads CASSAIIGRLRGNEQFF. CDR3 in DNA: TGTGCCAGCAGTGCGATAATAGGGCGTTTGCGGGGCAATGAGCAGTTCTTC. The chain combines TRBV25-1 with TRBJ2-1; tentative D call: TRBD2 (6 bases). Between the trimmed V and J ends, which lost 4 bases and 6 bases, there was a span of 22 bases. Germline CDR1 and CDR2: MGHDK and SYGVNS. This CDR3 comprises 17 residues.

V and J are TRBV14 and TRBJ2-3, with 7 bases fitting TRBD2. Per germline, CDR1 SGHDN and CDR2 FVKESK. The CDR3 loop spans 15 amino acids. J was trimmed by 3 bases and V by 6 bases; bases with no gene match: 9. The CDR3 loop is CASSIQGGSTDTQYF. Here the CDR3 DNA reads TGTGCCAGCAGTATTCAGGGCGGGAGTACAGATACGCAGTATTTT.

This CDR3 reads CACGTRVRPGNTIYF. The DNA for the CDR3 is TGTGCCTGCGGAACAAGGGTACGGCCTGGAAACACCATATATTTT. This sequence joins TRBV30 and TRBJ1-3; D is uncertain. The CDR3 extends over 15 amino acids. Trimming took 6 bases from V and 2 from J, leaving 17 bases between them. The germline V gene has CDR1 GTSNPN and CDR2 SVGIG (reference sequence).

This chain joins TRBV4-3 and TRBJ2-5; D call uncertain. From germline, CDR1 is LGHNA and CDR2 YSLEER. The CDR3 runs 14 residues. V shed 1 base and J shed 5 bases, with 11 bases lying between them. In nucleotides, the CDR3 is TGCGCCAGCAGCCAAGGAGGACCGCGGGAGACCCAGTACTTC. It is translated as CASSQGGPRETQYF.

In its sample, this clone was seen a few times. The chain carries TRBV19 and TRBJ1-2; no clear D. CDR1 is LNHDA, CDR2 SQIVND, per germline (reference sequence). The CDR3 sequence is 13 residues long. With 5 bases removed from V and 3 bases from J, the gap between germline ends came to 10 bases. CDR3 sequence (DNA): TGTGCCAGTAGTGGGCTGGGTCACTATGGCTACACCTTC. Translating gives CASSGLGHYGYTF.

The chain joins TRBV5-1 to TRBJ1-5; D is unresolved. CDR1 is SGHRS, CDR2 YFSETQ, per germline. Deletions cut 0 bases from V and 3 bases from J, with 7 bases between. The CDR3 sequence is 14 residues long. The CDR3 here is CASSLGGINQPQHF. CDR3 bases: TGCGCCAGCAGCTTGGGAGGGATCAATCAGCCCCAGCATTTT.

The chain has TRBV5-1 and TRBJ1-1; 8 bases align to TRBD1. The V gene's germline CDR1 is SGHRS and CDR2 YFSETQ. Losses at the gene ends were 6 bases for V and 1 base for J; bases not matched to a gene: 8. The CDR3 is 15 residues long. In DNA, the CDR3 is TGCGCCAGCACATCGATGGACAGGGCGAACACTGAAGCTTTCTTT. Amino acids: CASTSMDRANTEAFF. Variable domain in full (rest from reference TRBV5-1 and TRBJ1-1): KAGVTQTPRYLIKTRGQQVTLSCSPISGHRSVSWYQQTPGQGLQFLFEYFSETQRNKGNFPGRFSGRQFSNSRSEMNVSTLELGDSALYLCASTSMDRANTEAFFGQGTRLTVV.

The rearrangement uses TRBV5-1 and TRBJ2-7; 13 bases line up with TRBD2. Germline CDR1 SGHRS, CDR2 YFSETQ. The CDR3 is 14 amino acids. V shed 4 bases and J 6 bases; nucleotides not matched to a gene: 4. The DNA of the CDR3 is TGCGCCAGCAGCCTGGGACTAGCGGGGAGCGAGCAGTACTTC. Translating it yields CASSLGLAGSEQYF.

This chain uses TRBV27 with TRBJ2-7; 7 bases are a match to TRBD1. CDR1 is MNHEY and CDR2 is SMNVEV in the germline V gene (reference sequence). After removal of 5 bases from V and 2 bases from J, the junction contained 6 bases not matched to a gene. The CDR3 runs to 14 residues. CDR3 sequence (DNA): TGTGCCAGCAGTCCGACAGGGTATACCTACGAGCAGTACTTC. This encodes CASSPTGYTYEQYF.

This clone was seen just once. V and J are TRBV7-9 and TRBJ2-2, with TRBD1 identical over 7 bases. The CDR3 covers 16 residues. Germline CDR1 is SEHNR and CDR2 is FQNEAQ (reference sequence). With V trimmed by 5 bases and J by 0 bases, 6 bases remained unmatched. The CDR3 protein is CASSLTGTANTGELFF. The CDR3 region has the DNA TGTGCCAGCAGCCTAACCGGGACAGCGAACACCGGGGAGCTGTTTTTT.